This T cell receptor beta chain was profiled in a study of CD8 T cells in Susac syndrome. CDR1 is MNHEY, CDR2 SVGAGI, per germline. CDR3 size: 16 residues. Trimming removed 2 bases at V and 0 bases at J, with 13 bases between. Reverse transcription of 0.5 to 1 ug RNA was performed with random hexamers. Amplification of the TCR beta CDR3 was carried out by immunoSEQ multiplex PCR, which spanned a total of 54 Vbeta and 13 Jbeta segments. Using its own MiXCR run on the immunoSEQ multiplex PCR reads, TCRdb lists one record per CDR3 protein. The sample carries about 200,000 distinct CDR3 sequences, about 95% recorded once.

The V call is TRBV6-5, the J call TRBJ1-1; D is perhaps TRBD1 (5 bases). The origin of this receptor is a human donor in good health. The sequenced sample was CD4+ T cells from PBMCs. The CDR3 nucleotides are TGTGCCAGCAGTTACCTTGGGGGATCCCTGAACACTGAAGCTTTCTTT. Protein: CASSYLGGSLNTEAFF.